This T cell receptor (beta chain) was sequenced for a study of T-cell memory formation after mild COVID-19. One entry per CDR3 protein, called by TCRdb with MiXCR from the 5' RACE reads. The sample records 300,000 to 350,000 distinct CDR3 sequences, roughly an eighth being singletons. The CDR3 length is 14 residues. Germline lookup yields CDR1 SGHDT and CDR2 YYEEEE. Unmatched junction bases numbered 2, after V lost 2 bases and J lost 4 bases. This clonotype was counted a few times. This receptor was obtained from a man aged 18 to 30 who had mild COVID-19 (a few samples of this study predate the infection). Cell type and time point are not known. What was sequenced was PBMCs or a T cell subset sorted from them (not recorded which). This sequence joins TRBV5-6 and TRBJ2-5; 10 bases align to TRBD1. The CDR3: CASSFDRGRETQYF. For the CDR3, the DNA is TGTGCCAGCAGCTTCGACAGGGGGCGAGAGACCCAGTACTTC.